Presented here are 14 T cell receptor beta chains from one specimen sequenced in a study of regulatory dendritic cells for organ transplantation. Sequencing was performed with immunoSEQ multiplex PCR; in TCRdb, only in-frame clones are kept and a portion is missing. The repertoire holds tens of thousands of clones, with 80% to 95% as singletons. The sample comprised naive CD8+ T cells from blood. Documented subset: CD45RA+ naive T cells. The origin of the receptors is a human donor in good health.

This chain uses TRBV2 with TRBJ2-7, with D perhaps TRBD1 (6 bases). Germline V CDR1 and CDR2: SNHLY, FYNNEI. V was trimmed by 6 bases and J by 5 bases, leaving 14 bases between them. CDR3 length equals 13 residues. The CDR3 bases are TGTGCCAGCAGGGGAGATACAGGGAACGAGCAGTACTTC. Encoded protein: CASRGDTGNEQYF.

The rearrangement joins TRBV7-9 to TRBJ1-1; D unresolved. Deletions cut 3 bases from V and 2 bases from J, with 7 bases between. The length of the CDR3 is 13 residues. Germline V gene lookup returns CDR1 SEHNR and CDR2 FQNEAQ (reference sequence). CDR3 sequence (DNA): TGTGCCAGCAGCTTGAACGGCAACACTGAAGCTTTCTTT. It codes for CASSLNGNTEAFF.

The rearrangement links TRBV27 to TRBJ1-5; D gene unclear. The CDR3 spans 15 residues. Germline V gene lookup returns CDR1 MNHEY and CDR2 SMNVEV (reference sequence). Deletions cut 6 bases from V and 8 bases from J, with 20 bases between. CDR3 bases: TGTGCCAGCAGCTTCCGCGGACGGTTATCGGAGCCCCAGCATTTT. Protein: CASSFRGRLSEPQHF.

A single count supports this clone. At one of its ends the junction is not consistent with the germline gene, which may arise from a read error. The rearrangement joins TRBV5-4 to TRBJ2-2; D remains unclear. Germline CDR1 SGHNT, CDR2 YYREEE (reference sequence). The CDR3 runs to 13 residues. CDR3 residues: CASSLGNSGELFF. CDR3 nucleotide sequence: TGTGCCAGCAGCTTGGGTAACAGCGGGGAGCTGTTTTTT.

V gene TRBV5-6 combines with J gene TRBJ1-4; 10 positions agree with TRBD1. The ends lost 4 bases at V and 6 bases at J; junction bases unmatched: 9. The CDR3 runs 16 residues. CDR1 and CDR2 from the germline V gene are SGHDT and YYEEEE. The CDR3 is CASSGQGEVFDEKLFF. The CDR3 DNA sequence: TGTGCCAGCAGCGGACAGGGGGAGGTGTTTGATGAAAAACTGTTTTTT.

The chain has TRBV6-5 and TRBJ2-5, with D possibly matching TRBD2 (6 bases). CDR3 length: 15 residues. Germline assignment: CDR1 MNHEY and CDR2 SVGAGI. Trimming removed 0 bases from V and 5 bases from J, with 13 bases in between. The CDR3 sequence is CASSYSGLAGETQYF. CDR3 nucleotide sequence: TGTGCCAGCAGTTACTCGGGACTGGCAGGGGAGACCCAGTACTTC.

The chain couples TRBV27 to TRBJ2-3; the D gene is possibly TRBD2 (5 bases). Trimming stripped 6 bases from V and 0 bases from J, with 13 bases between. The germline gives CDR1 MNHEY, CDR2 SMNVEV (reference sequence). This CDR3 comprises 15 residues. CDR3 sequence reads: CASRTQTTSTDTQYF. CDR3 DNA sequence: TGTGCCAGCAGGACTCAGACTACTAGCACAGATACGCAGTATTTT.

This chain uses TRBV6-5 with TRBJ2-7; D might be TRBD1 (5 bases). Germline lookup yields CDR1 MNHEY and CDR2 SVGAGI. V shed 3 bases and J shed 0 bases, with 12 bases lying between them. The CDR3 sequence is 15 residues long. The CDR3 DNA follows: TGTGCCAGCAGTTATGGTGCAGGGCCCTCCTACGAGCAGTACTTC. Its protein is CASSYGAGPSYEQYF.

The chain has TRBV27 and TRBJ2-7; D assignment may be TRBD1 or TRBD2 (6 bases each). CDR3 size: 13 residues. Per germline, CDR1 MNHEY and CDR2 SMNVEV (reference sequence). Trimming removed 5 bases from V and 4 bases from J, with 12 bases in between. The CDR3 sequence: CASSPGGVYEQYF. In DNA form, the CDR3 reads TGTGCCAGCAGTCCCGGGGGCGTTTACGAGCAGTACTTC.

This chain connects TRBV9 to TRBJ2-1, with D unclear. This CDR3 has 17 residues. The V end lost 4 bases, the J end lost 3 bases, and 20 bases lay between the germline ends. The germline V gene has CDR1 SGDLS and CDR2 YYNGEE. This chain's CDR3 is CASSTSSHNPYYNEQFF. The DNA for the CDR3 is TGTGCCAGCAGCACCTCGAGTCATAACCCCTACTACAATGAGCAGTTCTTC.

The chain is built from TRBV9 and TRBJ2-2; D is undetermined. Per germline, CDR1 SGDLS and CDR2 YYNGEE. The V and J ends lost 0 bases and 3 bases respectively, with 9 bases between them. The CDR3 has 15 amino acids. This chain's CDR3 is CASSVVSGDTGELFF. CDR3 nucleotide sequence: TGTGCCAGCAGCGTAGTAAGTGGGGACACCGGGGAGCTGTTTTTT.

The rearrangement links TRBV6-6 to TRBJ1-1; possible D gene TRBD1, 5 bases. The ends were cut back, 2 bases at V and 6 bases at J, with 13 bases in the middle. Germline CDR1 is MNHNY and CDR2 is SVGAGI (reference sequence). This CDR3 spans 14 amino acids. Written as DNA, the CDR3 is TGTGCCAGCAGTTACCAGGGCCGAAGCGCTGAAGCTTTCTTT. Protein sequence: CASSYQGRSAEAFF.

The chain's CDR3 is CASSRLAGSTDTQYF. In nucleotides, the CDR3 is TGTGCCAGCAGCCGACTAGCGGGGAGCACAGATACGCAGTATTTT. This sequence joins TRBV9 and TRBJ2-3; TRBD2 matches at 11 bases. CDR1 is SGDLS and CDR2 is YYNGEE in the germline V gene. V dropped 4 bases and J dropped 0; count of bases not matched to a gene: 1. The CDR3 runs 15 residues. Looking up the rest from reference TRBV9 and TRBJ2-3 gives the full variable domain: DSGVTQTPKHLITATGQRVTLRCSPRSGDLSVYWYQQSLDQGLQFLIQYYNGEERAKGNILERFSAQQFPDLHSELNLSSLELGDSALYFCASSRLAGSTDTQYFGPGTRLTVL.

This clone was counted once. The chain has TRBV10-2 and TRBJ1-4; 9 bases line up with TRBD1. This CDR3 is built from 14 residues. CDR1 and CDR2 (germline): WSHSY, SAAADI. The J segment lost 7 bases and the V segment lost 6 bases, leaving 6 bases of the junction unmatched. This CDR3 is CASRGDRDGEKLFF. CDR3 DNA: TGCGCCAGCAGGGGGGACAGGGACGGTGAAAAACTGTTTTTT.